The following is a TCR beta chain sequence with its context. The target antigen is unknown. The sample belongs to a study of post-analysis software for immune sequencing data. About the study: In terms of disease course, relapsing-remitting, secondary progressive and progressive-relapsing multiple sclerosis were included. The study's findings and limits: In patients, TRBV5-6, TRBV5-1 and TRBV20-1 belonged to about five TRBV segments found more frequently than in controls. When compared against controls, multiple sclerosis patients showed significantly lower normalized Chao1 diversity.

Unique molecular identifiers were carried by the TCR beta cDNA libraries. TCRdb re-analysed the PCR reads in MiXCR, keeping a single row per CDR3 protein. The sample lists hundreds of thousands of distinct CDR3 sequences; 44% were seen once. Trimming stripped 1 base from V and 4 bases from J, with 14 bases between. Germline assignment: CDR1 SGHRS and CDR2 YFSETQ. The CDR3 consists of 15 residues. The receptor was derived from a girl aged 5-17 years with multiple sclerosis. V usage is TRBV5-1 and J usage is TRBJ2-5; TRBD1 might be the D (5 bases). The sequencing input was blood. CDR3 residues: CASSLTGPRGETQYF. CDR3 coding DNA: TGCGCCAGCAGCTTGACAGGCCCAAGGGGAGAGACCCAGTACTTC.